Below, 18 T cell receptor beta chains from the same sample are listed, as sequenced in a study of vaccination and CD4 T cells after COVID-19. Noted treatment: roughly 10-day PBMC culture with coronavirus spike peptide pools or control peptides (ViraFEST assay). These TCRs are of unknown antigen specificity. With the Oncomine TCR Beta short-read assay, DNA from cultured CD4+ T cells was sequenced. MiXCR was run by TCRdb on the PCR reads, yielding one entry per CDR3 protein. The sample holds some 22,000 distinct CDR3 sequences; around two thirds are singletons and the top ten take less than 25%. The sequencing here drew on CD4+ T cells from blood, cultured in vitro, taken after SARS-CoV-2 vaccination. These receptors were obtained from a human donor who received a COVID-19 vaccine.

V and J are TRBV6-1 and TRBJ1-4; no definite D call. Between the trimmed V and J ends, which lost 8 bases and 4 bases, there was a span of 2 bases. Germline loops: CDR1 MNHNS, CDR2 SASEGT. The CDR3 contains 10 residues. CDR3 in DNA: TGTGCCAGCCTTAATGAAAAACTGTTTTTT. Protein sequence: CASLNEKLFF.

The J gene is TRBJ2-7, the V gene TRBV6-1; D not certain. CDR3 length equals 15 residues. The V and J ends lost 3 bases and 1 base respectively, with 13 bases between them. Germline CDR1 is MNHNS and CDR2 is SASEGT. CDR3 DNA: TGTGCCAGCAGTGACCGGGCCAACAGATCCTACGAGCAGTACTTC. Protein: CASSDRANRSYEQYF.

In DNA form, the CDR3 reads TGTGCCAGCTCTCGGGTATCAGATACGCAGTATTTT. This translates into CASSRVSDTQYF. V is TRBV2 and J is TRBJ2-3; no definite D call. The V end lost 8 bases, the J end lost 4 bases, and 10 bases lay between the germline ends. This CDR3 is built from 12 residues. Germline CDR1 SNHLY, CDR2 FYNNEI.

The gene calls are TRBV24-1 and TRBJ2-1; TRBD2 matches at 10 bases. The CDR3 extends over 18 amino acids. Germline CDR1 and CDR2: KGHDR and SFDVKD. V was clipped by 4 bases and J by 6 bases; unmatched bases: 14. The CDR3 DNA follows: TGTGCCACCAGTGACCCCGGGACTAGCGCGGAGTCGATCAATGAGCAGTTCTTC. Amino acid sequence: CATSDPGTSAESINEQFF.

This clonotype ranks as medium-sized (0.01 to 0.1%). The chain is built from TRBV15 and TRBJ1-2; no reliable D call. V was trimmed by 0 bases and J by 0 bases, leaving 8 bases between them. Looked up from germline, CDR1 is LNHNV and CDR2 is YYDKDF (reference sequence). This CDR3 spans 15 amino acids. The CDR3 loop reads CATSRDRAANYGYTF. Written as DNA, the CDR3 is TGTGCCACCAGCAGAGATCGGGCAGCTAACTATGGCTACACCTTC.

The CDR3, as DNA: TGCAGTGCTAGCTTGGCGGGGTCCAGGGAGACCCAGTACTTC. Its protein is CSASLAGSRETQYF. The V gene is TRBV20-1, the J gene TRBJ2-5, with TRBD2 as a possible D gene (6 bases). V was cut by 3 bases and J by 5 bases, with 16 bases left in between. Germline V gene data show CDR1 as DFQATT and CDR2 as SNEGSKA (reference sequence). The CDR3 is 14 residues long.

This clonotype was recorded a few times. J is TRBJ2-5 and V is TRBV5-1; 12 bases line up with TRBD2. V was clipped by 4 bases and J by 7 bases; unmatched bases: 8. CDR1 is SGHRS and CDR2 is YFSETQ in the germline V gene. The CDR3 is 15 amino acids. Here the CDR3 reads CASSPTSGGQGTQYF. Written as DNA, the CDR3 is TGCGCCAGCAGCCCTACTAGCGGGGGGCAGGGGACCCAGTACTTC. Full variable domain (missing parts from reference TRBV5-1 and TRBJ2-5): KAGVTQTPRYLIKTRGQQVTLSCSPISGHRSVSWYQQTPGQGLQFLFEYFSETQRNKGNFPGRFSGRQFSNSRSEMNVSTLELGDSALYLCASSPTSGGQGTQYFGPGTRLLVL.

The chain has TRBV19 and TRBJ1-1; 8 positions agree with TRBD1. The trim removed 4 bases at V and 6 bases at J, leaving 13 bases unmatched. In germline, CDR1 is LNHDA, CDR2 SQIVND (reference sequence). This CDR3 spans 16 amino acids. CDR3 in amino acids: CASSTPSGGTGPEAFF. CDR3 coding DNA: TGTGCCAGTAGTACTCCAAGTGGGGGGACAGGCCCTGAAGCTTTCTTT.

This clonotype was detected only a few times. The V call is TRBV7-2, the J call TRBJ2-5; TRBD2 matches at 10 bases. Germline trimming cut 0 bases from V and 9 bases from J; bases unmatched to any gene: 7. CDR1 is SGHTA, CDR2 FQGNSA, per germline. The CDR3 totals 15 residues. CDR3 in DNA: TGTGCCAGCAGCTTAGCGGCTAGCGGGGGAGGGGCCCAGTACTTC. This codes for CASSLAASGGGAQYF.

Notes on this clonotype: Relative to the germline gene, one junction end is altered; a read error may explain this. The rearrangement links TRBV5-1 to TRBJ1-2; TRBD1 matches at 8 bases. The CDR3 sequence is 16 residues long. CDR1 SGHRS and CDR2 YFSETQ come from the germline V gene. CDR3 region: CANSLVAGGANYGYTF. The CDR3 DNA is TGCGCCAACAGCTTGGTCGCAGGGGGCGCCAACTATGGCTACACCTTC.

This clonotype was observed a few times. For the CDR3, the DNA is TGTGCCAGCAGTGAAGCCAGGGGAGGGGCGCTAAACTATGGCTACACCTTC. Translation: CASSEARGGALNYGYTF. The chain employs TRBV6-1 and TRBJ1-2, with TRBD1 as a possible D gene (6 bases). The CDR3 totals 17 residues. Trimming cost V 0 bases and J 2 bases, with 16 bases left between them. CDR1 and CDR2 from the germline V gene are MNHNS and SASEGT.

The rearrangement uses TRBV7-2 and TRBJ2-2; D is unclear. The CDR3 contains 14 residues. CDR1 and CDR2 (germline): SGHTA, FQGNSA. V lost 5 bases to trimming and J lost 3 bases, with 10 bases between them. CDR3 nucleotide sequence: TGTGCCAGCAGCATAATCCGGGACACCGGGGAGCTGTTTTTT. This translates into CASSIIRDTGELFF.

The CDR3 sequence is CASSARQGTEAFF. CDR3 bases: TGTGCCAGCAGTGCTCGACAGGGCACTGAAGCTTTCTTT. This chain joins TRBV2 and TRBJ1-1; 7 bases map to TRBD1. CDR1 is SNHLY, CDR2 FYNNEI, per germline. The CDR3 is made up of 13 amino acids. The trim removed 4 bases at V and 4 bases at J, leaving 3 bases unmatched.

The CDR3 nucleotides read TGTGCCATCAGTGGGACAAGACCCTCTGGGGCCAACGTCCTGACTTTC. Its protein product is CAISGTRPSGANVLTF. The chain recombines TRBV10-3 with TRBJ2-6; possible D gene TRBD1, 5 bases. The V gene's germline CDR1 is ENHRY and CDR2 SYGVKD. The V and J ends lost 4 bases and 0 bases respectively, with 10 bases between them. This CDR3 region has 16 residues.

The rearrangement uses TRBV6-1 and TRBJ1-6; D is undetermined. Trimming left V 1 base short and J 9 bases short, with 10 bases between. Germline V gives CDR1 MNHNS, CDR2 SASEGT. The length of the CDR3 is 14 residues. CDR3 amino acids: CASSEGTWVSPLHF. The CDR3 bases are TGTGCCAGCAGTGAAGGGACCTGGGTTTCACCCCTCCACTTT.

The chain joins TRBV7-7 to TRBJ2-1, with a tentative D call TRBD2 (6 bases). This CDR3 is built from 13 residues. Trimming left V 1 base short and J 9 bases short, with 10 bases between. Germline V gives CDR1 SSHAT, CDR2 FNYEAQ (reference sequence). The CDR3 here is CASSLEFSGEQFF. The DNA of the CDR3 is TGTGCCAGCAGCTTAGAATTTAGCGGTGAGCAGTTCTTC.

The CDR3 DNA follows: TGTGCCAGCAGCTTACTAGGCGGAGGTTTCTTT. Protein: CASSLLGGGFF. The chain is built from TRBV7-9 and TRBJ1-1; D is ambiguous. Trimming stripped 2 bases from V and 13 bases from J, with 11 bases between. The germline gives CDR1 SEHNR, CDR2 FQNEAQ (reference sequence). The CDR3 length is 11 residues.

This rearrangement joins TRBV27 to TRBJ1-5, with 9 bases lining up with TRBD1. Trimming cost V 2 bases and J 8 bases; bases outside gene matches: 7. Germline lookup yields CDR1 MNHEY and CDR2 SMNVEV (reference sequence). The CDR3 consists of 15 residues. The CDR3 bases are TGTGCCAGCAGTTTACCGCCGGGACAGGGTGAGCCCCAGCATTTT. It translates to CASSLPPGQGEPQHF.